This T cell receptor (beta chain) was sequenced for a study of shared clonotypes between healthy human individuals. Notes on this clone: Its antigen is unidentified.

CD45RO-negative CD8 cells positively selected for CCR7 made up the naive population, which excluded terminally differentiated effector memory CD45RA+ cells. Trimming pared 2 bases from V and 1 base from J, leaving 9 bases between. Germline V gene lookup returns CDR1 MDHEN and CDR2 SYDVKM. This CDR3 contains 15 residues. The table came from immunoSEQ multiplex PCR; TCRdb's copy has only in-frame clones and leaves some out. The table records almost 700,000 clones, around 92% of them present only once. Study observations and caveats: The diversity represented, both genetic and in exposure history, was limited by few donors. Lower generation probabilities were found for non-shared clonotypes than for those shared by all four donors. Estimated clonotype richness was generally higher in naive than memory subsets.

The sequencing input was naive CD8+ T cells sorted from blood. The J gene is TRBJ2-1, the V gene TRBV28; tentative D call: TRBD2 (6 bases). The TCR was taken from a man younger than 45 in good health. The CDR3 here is CASSLELASYNEQFF. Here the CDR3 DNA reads TGTGCCAGCAGTTTAGAACTAGCATCCTACAATGAGCAGTTCTTC.